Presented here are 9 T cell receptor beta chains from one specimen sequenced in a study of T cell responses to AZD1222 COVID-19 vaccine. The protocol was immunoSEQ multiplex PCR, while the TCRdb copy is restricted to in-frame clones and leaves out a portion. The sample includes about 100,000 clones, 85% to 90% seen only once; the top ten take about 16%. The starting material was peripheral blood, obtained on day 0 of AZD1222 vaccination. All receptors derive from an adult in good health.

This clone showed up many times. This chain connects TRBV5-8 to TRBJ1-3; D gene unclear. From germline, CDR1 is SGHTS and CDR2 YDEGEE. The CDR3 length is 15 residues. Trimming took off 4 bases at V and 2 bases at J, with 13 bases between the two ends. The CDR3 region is CASSRVEGAGNTIYF. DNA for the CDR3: TGTGCCAGCAGCCGGGTGGAGGGAGCTGGAAACACCATATATTTT.

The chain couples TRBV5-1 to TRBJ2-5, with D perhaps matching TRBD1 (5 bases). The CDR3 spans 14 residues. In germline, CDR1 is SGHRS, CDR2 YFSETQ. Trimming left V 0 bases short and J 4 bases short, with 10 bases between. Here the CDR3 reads CASSLGRQGETQYF. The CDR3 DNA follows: TGCGCCAGCAGCTTGGGCCGGCAGGGAGAGACCCAGTACTTC.

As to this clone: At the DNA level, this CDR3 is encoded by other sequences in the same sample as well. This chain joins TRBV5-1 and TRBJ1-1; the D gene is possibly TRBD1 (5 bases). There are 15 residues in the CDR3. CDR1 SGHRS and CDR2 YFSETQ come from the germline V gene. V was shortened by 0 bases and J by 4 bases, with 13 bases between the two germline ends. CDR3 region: CASSLGRGGSTEAFF. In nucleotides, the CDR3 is TGCGCCAGCAGCTTGGGGAGGGGCGGGAGCACTGAAGCTTTCTTT.

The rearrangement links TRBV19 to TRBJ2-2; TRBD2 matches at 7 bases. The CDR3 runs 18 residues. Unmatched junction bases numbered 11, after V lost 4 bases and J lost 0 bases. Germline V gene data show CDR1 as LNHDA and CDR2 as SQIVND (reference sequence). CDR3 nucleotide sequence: TGTGCCAGTAGTAGAGGGGTTACACTAGCGCCGAACACCGGGGAGCTGTTTTTT. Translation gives CASSRGVTLAPNTGELFF.

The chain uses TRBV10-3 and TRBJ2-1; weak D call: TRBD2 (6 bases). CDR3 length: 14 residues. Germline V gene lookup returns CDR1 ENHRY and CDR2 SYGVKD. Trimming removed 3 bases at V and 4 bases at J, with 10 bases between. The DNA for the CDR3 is TGTGCCATCAGTGACCGGGAGCAATACAATGAGCAGTTCTTC. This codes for CAISDREQYNEQFF.

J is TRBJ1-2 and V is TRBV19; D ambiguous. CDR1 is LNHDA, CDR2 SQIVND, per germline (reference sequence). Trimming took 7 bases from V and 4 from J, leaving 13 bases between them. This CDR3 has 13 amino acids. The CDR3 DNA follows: TGTGCCAGTACCGCAGCCAGGCCCTATGGCTACACCTTC. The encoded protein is CASTAARPYGYTF.

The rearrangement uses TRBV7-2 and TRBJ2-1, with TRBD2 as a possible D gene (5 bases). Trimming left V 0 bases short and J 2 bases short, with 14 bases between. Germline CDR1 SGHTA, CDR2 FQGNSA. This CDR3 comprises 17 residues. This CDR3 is CASSLASATNAYNEQFF. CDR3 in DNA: TGTGCCAGCAGCTTAGCTTCCGCGACTAACGCCTACAATGAGCAGTTCTTC.

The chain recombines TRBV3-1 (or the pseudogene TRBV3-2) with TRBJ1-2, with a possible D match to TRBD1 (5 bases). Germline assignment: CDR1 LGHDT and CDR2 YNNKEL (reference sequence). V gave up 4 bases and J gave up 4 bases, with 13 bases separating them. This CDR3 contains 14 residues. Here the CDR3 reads CASSPGRGAYGYTF. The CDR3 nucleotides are TGTGCCAGCAGCCCGGGACGGGGTGCCTATGGCTACACCTTC.

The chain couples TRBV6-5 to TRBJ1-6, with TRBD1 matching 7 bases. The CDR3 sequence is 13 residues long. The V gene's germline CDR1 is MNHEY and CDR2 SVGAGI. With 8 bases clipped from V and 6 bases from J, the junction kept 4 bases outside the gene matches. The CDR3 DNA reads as TGTGCCAGCGCGGGACAGCCTAATTCACCCCTCCACTTT. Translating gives CASAGQPNSPLHF.